This TCR beta chain came from a study of CD8 T cells in ankylosing spondylitis. This clonotype was detected a few times. Its antigen remains unknown. TCRdb re-called the 5' RACE reads with MiXCR, one entry per CDR3 protein. The sample yields 350,000 to 550,000 distinct CDR3 sequences, 25% to 30% seen once. Study conclusions and caveats: Apparently characteristic of ankylosing spondylitis blood was a TCR beta motif (roughly eight highly homologous variants).

Germline loops: CDR1 DFQATT, CDR2 SNEGSKA (reference sequence). CDR3 length equals 15 residues. With 2 bases removed from V and 3 bases from J, the gap between germline ends came to 17 bases. This sequence originates from a male donor with ankylosing spondylitis. The V gene is TRBV20-1, the J gene TRBJ2-7; D is perhaps TRBD2 (6 bases). Material for sequencing was blood, either unsorted or a sorted T cell fraction (not recorded which). CDR3 bases: TGCAGTGCTAGACCCCCCCTGGGGGGAAACTACGAGCAGTACTTC. It translates to CSARPPLGGNYEQYF.